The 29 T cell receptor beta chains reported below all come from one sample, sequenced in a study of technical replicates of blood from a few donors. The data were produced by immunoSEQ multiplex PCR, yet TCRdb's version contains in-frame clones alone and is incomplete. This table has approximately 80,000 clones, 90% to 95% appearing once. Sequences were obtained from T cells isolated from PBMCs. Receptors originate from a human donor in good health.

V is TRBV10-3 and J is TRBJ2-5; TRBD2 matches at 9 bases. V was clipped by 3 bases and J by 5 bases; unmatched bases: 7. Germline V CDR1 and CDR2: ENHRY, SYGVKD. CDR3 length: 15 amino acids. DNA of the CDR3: TGTGCCATCAGTGATTTCGCGGGAGGGGGGGAGACCCAGTACTTC. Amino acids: CAISDFAGGGETQYF.

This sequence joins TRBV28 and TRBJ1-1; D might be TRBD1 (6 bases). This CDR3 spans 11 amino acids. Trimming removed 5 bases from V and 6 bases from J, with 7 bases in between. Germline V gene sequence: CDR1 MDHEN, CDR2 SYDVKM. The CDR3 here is CASSNRAEAFF. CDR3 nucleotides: TGTGCCAGCAGTAACAGGGCTGAAGCTTTCTTT.

In nucleotides, the CDR3 is TGTGCCAGCAGCTTAATGACCGGGACAGGGGATGGTCAGCCCCAGCATTTT. Protein product: CASSLMTGTGDGQPQHF. The chain uses TRBV5-4 and TRBJ1-5; 10 bases fit TRBD1. J was trimmed by 6 bases and V by 2 bases; bases with no gene match: 11. The CDR3 covers 17 residues. CDR1 and CDR2 from the germline V gene are SGHNT and YYREEE (reference sequence).

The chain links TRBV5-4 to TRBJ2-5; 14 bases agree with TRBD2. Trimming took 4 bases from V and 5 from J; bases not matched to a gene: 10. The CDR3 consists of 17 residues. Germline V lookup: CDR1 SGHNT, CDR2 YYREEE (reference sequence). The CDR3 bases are TGTGCCAGCAGCCCTGGGACTAGCGGGAGTATGTTGGAGACCCAGTACTTC. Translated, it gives CASSPGTSGSMLETQYF.

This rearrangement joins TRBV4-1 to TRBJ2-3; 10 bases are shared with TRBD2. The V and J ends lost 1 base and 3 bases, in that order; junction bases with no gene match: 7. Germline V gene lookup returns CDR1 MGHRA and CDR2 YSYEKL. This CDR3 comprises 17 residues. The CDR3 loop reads CASSQATELAGTDTQYF. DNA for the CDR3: TGCGCCAGCAGCCAAGCTACGGAACTAGCGGGAACAGATACGCAGTATTTT.

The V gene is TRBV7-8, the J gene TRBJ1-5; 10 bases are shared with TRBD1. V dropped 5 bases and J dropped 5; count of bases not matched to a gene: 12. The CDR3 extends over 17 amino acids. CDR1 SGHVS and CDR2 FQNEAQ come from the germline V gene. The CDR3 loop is CASSPRQGAGVDQPQHF. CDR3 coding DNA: TGTGCCAGCAGCCCCCGACAGGGGGCGGGAGTCGATCAGCCCCAGCATTTT.

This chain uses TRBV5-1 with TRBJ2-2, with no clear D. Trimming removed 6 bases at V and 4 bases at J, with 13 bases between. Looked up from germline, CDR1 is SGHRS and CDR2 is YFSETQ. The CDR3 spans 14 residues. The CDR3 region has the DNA TGCGCCAGCATCCCCAGGTTGGGCACCGGGGAGCTGTTTTTT. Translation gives CASIPRLGTGELFF.

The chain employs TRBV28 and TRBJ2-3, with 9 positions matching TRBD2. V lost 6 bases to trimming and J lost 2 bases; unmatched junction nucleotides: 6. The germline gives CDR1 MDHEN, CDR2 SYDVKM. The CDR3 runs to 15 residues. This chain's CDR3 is CASRPLAGTTDTQYF. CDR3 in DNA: TGTGCCAGCAGGCCTCTAGCGGGGACCACAGATACGCAGTATTTT.

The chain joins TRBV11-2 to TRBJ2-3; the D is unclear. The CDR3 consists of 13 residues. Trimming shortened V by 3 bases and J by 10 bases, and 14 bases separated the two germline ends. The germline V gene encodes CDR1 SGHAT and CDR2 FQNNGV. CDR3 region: CASSFSPLAAQYF. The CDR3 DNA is TGTGCCAGCAGCTTCTCCCCACTGGCGGCGCAGTATTTT.

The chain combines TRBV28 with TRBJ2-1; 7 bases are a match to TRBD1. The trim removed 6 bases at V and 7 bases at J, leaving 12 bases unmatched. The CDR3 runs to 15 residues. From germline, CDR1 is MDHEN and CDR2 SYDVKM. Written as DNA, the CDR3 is TGTGCCAGCAGCGGGCCGGCAGGGGGAAAGAATGAGCAGTTCTTC. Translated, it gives CASSGPAGGKNEQFF.

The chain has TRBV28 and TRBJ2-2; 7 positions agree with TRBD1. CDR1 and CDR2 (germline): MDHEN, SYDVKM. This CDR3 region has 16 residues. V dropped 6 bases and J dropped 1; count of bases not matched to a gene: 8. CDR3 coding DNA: TGTGCCAGCAGAGGGGTCCGGGACAGGAACACCGGGGAGCTGTTTTTT. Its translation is CASRGVRDRNTGELFF.

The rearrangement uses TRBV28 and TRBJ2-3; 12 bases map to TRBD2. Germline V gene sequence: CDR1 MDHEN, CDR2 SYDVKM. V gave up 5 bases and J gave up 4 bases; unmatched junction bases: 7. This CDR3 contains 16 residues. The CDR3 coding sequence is TGTGCCAGCAGTCCCCCTAGCGGGAGGGCCGCAGATACGCAGTATTTT. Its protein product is CASSPPSGRAADTQYF.

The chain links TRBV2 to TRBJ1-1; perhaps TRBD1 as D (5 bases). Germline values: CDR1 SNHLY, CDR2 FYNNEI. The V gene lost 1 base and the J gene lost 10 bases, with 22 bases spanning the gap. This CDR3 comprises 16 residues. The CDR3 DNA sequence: TGTGCCAGCAGTGAAGGGGCTGGGGCTCGGGTCTGGGTAGCTTTCTTT. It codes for CASSEGAGARVWVAFF.

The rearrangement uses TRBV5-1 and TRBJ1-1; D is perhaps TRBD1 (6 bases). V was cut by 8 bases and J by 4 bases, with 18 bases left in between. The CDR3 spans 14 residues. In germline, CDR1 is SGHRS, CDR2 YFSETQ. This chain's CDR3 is CASELGAGGTEAFF. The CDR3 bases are TGCGCCAGTGAACTGGGGGCTGGGGGCACTGAAGCTTTCTTT.

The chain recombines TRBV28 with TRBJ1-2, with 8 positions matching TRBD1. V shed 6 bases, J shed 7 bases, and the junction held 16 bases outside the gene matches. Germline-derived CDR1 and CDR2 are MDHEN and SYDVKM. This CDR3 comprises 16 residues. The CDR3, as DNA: TGTGCCAGCAGCCCAAGACAGGGGAGGGAGATCCGTGGCTACACCTTC. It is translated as CASSPRQGREIRGYTF.

CDR3 residues: CASSLSGRRKDTQYF. CDR3 nucleotide sequence: TGTGCCAGCAGTCTTAGCGGGAGGAGGAAAGATACGCAGTATTTT. V usage is TRBV5-4 and J usage is TRBJ2-3, with 10 positions matching TRBD2. This CDR3 region has 15 residues. V shed 5 bases and J 5 bases; nucleotides not matched to a gene: 8. From germline, CDR1 is SGHNT and CDR2 YYREEE (reference sequence).

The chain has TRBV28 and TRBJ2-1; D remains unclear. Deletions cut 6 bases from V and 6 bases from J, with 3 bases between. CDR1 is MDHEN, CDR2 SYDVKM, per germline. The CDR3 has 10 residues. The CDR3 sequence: CASSSNEQFF. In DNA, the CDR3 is TGTGCCAGCAGCAGCAATGAGCAGTTCTTC.

The CDR3 loop reads CASSKAGGGSYEQYF. The CDR3 bases are TGTGCCAGCAGCAAAGCAGGGGGGGGTTCCTACGAGCAGTACTTC. The J gene is TRBJ2-7, the V gene TRBV21-1; the listed D gene, TRBD2, was not tested against the DNA. TRBV21-1 is shown as a pseudogene. This CDR3 contains 15 residues.

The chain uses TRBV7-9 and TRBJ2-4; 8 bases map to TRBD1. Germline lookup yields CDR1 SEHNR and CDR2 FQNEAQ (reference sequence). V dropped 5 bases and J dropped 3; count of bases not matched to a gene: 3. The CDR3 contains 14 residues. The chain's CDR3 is CASSAQGDKNIQYF. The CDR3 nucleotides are TGTGCCAGCAGCGCACAGGGGGACAAAAACATTCAGTACTTC. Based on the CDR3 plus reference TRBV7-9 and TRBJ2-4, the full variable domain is DTGVSQNPRHKITKRGQNVTFRCDPISEHNRLYWYRQTLGQGPEFLTYFQNEAQLEKSRLLSDRFSAERPKGSFSTLEIQRTEQGDSAMYLCASSAQGDKNIQYFGAGTRLSVL.

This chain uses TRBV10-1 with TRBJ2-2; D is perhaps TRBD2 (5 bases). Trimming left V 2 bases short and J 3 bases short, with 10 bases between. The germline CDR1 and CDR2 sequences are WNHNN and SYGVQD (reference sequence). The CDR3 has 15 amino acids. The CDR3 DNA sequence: TGCGCCAGCAGTGAGGGACTGCTCTACACCGGGGAGCTGTTTTTT. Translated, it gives CASSEGLLYTGELFF.

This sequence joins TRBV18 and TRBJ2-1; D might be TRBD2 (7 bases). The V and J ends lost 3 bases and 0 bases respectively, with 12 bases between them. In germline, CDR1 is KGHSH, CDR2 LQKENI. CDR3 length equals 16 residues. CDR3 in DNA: TGTGCCAGCTCACCTGAGGGGGGGGGCTCCTACAATGAGCAGTTCTTC. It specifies CASSPEGGGSYNEQFF.

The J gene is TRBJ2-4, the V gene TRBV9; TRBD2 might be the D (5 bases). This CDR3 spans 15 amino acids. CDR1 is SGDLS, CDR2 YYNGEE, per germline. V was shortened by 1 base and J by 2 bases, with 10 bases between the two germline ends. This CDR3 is CASSVLGGPKNIQYF. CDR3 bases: TGTGCCAGCAGCGTATTAGGAGGTCCCAAAAACATTCAGTACTTC.

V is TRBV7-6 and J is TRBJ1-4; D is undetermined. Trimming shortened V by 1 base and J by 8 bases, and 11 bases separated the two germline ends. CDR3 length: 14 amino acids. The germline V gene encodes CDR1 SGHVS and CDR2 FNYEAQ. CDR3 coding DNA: TGTGCCAGCAGCTTAGGCAGTTTGAGGGAAAAACTGTTTTTT. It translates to CASSLGSLREKLFF.

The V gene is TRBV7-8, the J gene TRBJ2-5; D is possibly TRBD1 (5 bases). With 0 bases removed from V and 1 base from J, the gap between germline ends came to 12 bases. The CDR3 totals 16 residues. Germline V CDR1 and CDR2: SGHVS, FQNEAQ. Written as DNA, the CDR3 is TGTGCCAGCAGCTTAGCTACTCCAAGGGGCCAAGAGACCCAGTACTTC. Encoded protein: CASSLATPRGQETQYF.

Here the CDR3 reads CASSPGAGVRGGYTF. CDR3 DNA sequence: TGTGCCAGCAGCCCAGGCGCAGGGGTTAGAGGCGGCTACACCTTC. This rearrangement joins TRBV7-6 to TRBJ1-2; a possible D gene is TRBD1 (6 bases). Looked up from germline, CDR1 is SGHVS and CDR2 is FNYEAQ. This CDR3 spans 15 amino acids. Trimming stripped 5 bases from V and 8 bases from J, with 21 bases between. The full variable domain, in which reference TRBV7-6 and TRBJ1-2 provide the parts outside the CDR3, is GAGVSQSPRYKVTKRGQDVALRCDPISGHVSLYWYRQALGQGPEFLTYFNYEAQQDKSGLPNDRFSAERPEGSISTLTIQRTEQRDSAMYRCASSPGAGVRGGYTFGSGTRLTVV.

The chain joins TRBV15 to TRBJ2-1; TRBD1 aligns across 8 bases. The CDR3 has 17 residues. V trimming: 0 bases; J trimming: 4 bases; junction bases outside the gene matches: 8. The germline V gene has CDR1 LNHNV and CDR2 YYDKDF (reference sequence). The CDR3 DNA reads TGTGCCACCAGCAGAGATTCCCGGACAGGGTCTTACAATGAGCAGTTCTTC. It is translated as CATSRDSRTGSYNEQFF. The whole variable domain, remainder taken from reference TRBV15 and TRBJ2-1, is DAMVIQNPRYQVTQFGKPVTLSCSQTLNHNVMYWYQQKSSQAPKLLFHYYDKDFNNEADTPDNFQSRRPNTSFCFLDIRSPGLGDTAMYLCATSRDSRTGSYNEQFFGPGTRLTVL.

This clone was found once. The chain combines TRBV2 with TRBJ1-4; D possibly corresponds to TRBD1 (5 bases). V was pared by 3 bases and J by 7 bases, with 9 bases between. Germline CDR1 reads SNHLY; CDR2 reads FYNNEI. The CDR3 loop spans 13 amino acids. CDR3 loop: CASSDKGLEKLFF. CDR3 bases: TGTGCCAGCAGTGATAAGGGACTTGAAAAACTGTTTTTT.

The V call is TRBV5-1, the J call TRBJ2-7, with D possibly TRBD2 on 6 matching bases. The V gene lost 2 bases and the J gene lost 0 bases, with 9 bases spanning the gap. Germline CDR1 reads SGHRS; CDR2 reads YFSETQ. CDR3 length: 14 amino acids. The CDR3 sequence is CASSFGGYSYEQYF. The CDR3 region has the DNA TGCGCCAGCAGCTTCGGAGGGTACTCCTACGAGCAGTACTTC.

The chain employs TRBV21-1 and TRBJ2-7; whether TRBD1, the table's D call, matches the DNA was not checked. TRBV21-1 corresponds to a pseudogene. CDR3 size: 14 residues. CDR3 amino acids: CASSNRDRDYEQYF. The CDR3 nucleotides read TGTGCCAGCAGCAACCGGGACAGGGACTACGAGCAGTACTTC.